These 9 T cell receptor beta chains share one sample of origin, sequenced in a study of blood T cell repertoires in COVID-19. Assay: immunoSEQ multiplex PCR; the TCRdb copy retains only in-frame clones and omits some. The table has about 170,000 clones, approximately 92% seen once. Material for sequencing was peripheral blood. The receptors stem from a man in his thirties or forties with COVID-19, enrolled during active disease.

Here the CDR3 reads CATSDLKGPYNEQFF. The CDR3, as DNA: TGTGCCACCAGTGATTTAAAGGGGCCCTACAATGAGCAGTTCTTC. The rearrangement joins TRBV24-1 to TRBJ2-1, with a possible D match to TRBD1 (5 bases). Germline V gene sequence: CDR1 KGHDR, CDR2 SFDVKD. This CDR3 spans 15 amino acids. Trimming took 1 base from V and 2 from J, leaving 8 bases between them.

The chain is built from TRBV28 and TRBJ2-7, with D unresolved. Germline CDR1 and CDR2: MDHEN and SYDVKM. The CDR3 has 11 residues. Trimming pared 10 bases from V and 0 bases from J, leaving 7 bases between. This chain's CDR3 is CATPSSYEQYF. In DNA form, the CDR3 reads TGTGCCACCCCGAGCTCCTACGAGCAGTACTTC.

The V call is TRBV18, the J call TRBJ2-5, with 7 nucleotides matching TRBD1. Per germline, CDR1 KGHSH and CDR2 LQKENI. This CDR3 comprises 15 residues. After removal of 3 bases from V and 1 base from J, the junction contained 5 bases not matched to a gene. CDR3 DNA: TGTGCCAGCTCACCGGGACAGAGTTCCCAAGAGACCCAGTACTTC. Translated, it gives CASSPGQSSQETQYF.

This clone appeared a few times. The genes are TRBV5-6 and TRBJ1-3; D not resolved. This CDR3 has 14 amino acids. The V end was cut by 0 bases, the J end by 7 bases, with 11 bases between. Germline V CDR1 and CDR2: SGHDT, YYEEEE. The CDR3 DNA is TGTGCCAGCAGCTTGGAGAGGCGCGGGAACACCATATATTTT. The encoded protein is CASSLERRGNTIYF.

The rearrangement links TRBV10-2 to TRBJ2-3; 8 positions agree with TRBD2. CDR1 and CDR2 from the germline V gene are WSHSY and SAAADI. V lost 2 bases, J lost 4 bases, and 5 bases stayed unmatched. This CDR3 spans 15 amino acids. CDR3 amino acids: CASSEREGRPDTQYF. CDR3 sequence (DNA): TGCGCCAGCAGTGAGCGGGAGGGCCGGCCAGATACGCAGTATTTT.

This clone has more than one count but fewer than ten. V usage is TRBV5-1 and J usage is TRBJ2-1; tentative D call: TRBD2 (6 bases). The CDR3 runs to 15 residues. CDR1 and CDR2 from the germline V gene are SGHRS and YFSETQ. V lost 1 base and J 7 bases, leaving 15 bases between the germline ends. For the CDR3, the DNA is TGCGCCAGCAGCTTGCGGGGGACTGGACGAAATGAGCAGTTCTTC. This translates into CASSLRGTGRNEQFF.

V and J are TRBV11-2 and TRBJ2-7; D might be TRBD1 (8 bases). CDR3 length equals 16 residues. Trimming took off 1 base at V and 4 bases at J, with 17 bases between the two ends. CDR1 SGHAT and CDR2 FQNNGV come from the germline V gene. CDR3 amino acids: CASSLASGTGIYEQYF. CDR3 bases: TGTGCCAGCAGCTTAGCCAGCGGGACAGGTATTTACGAGCAGTACTTC. Supplemented by reference TRBV11-2 and TRBJ2-7, the full variable domain reads EAGVAQSPRYKIIEKRQSVAFWCNPISGHATLYWYQQILGQGPKLLIQFQNNGVVDDSQLPKDRFSAERLKGVDSTLKIQPAKLEDSAVYLCASSLASGTGIYEQYFGPGTRLTVT.

The V call is TRBV4-3, the J call TRBJ2-1; TRBD2 aligns across 9 bases. V shed 3 bases, J shed 5 bases, and the junction held 14 bases outside the gene matches. Germline V gene lookup returns CDR1 LGHNA and CDR2 YSLEER. The CDR3 length is 18 residues. In nucleotides, the CDR3 is TGCGCCAGCAGCCACTACCCAACTAGCGGGTTCTTAGACAATGAGCAGTTCTTC. Translating gives CASSHYPTSGFLDNEQFF.

V is TRBV9 and J is TRBJ2-5, with D possibly matching TRBD1 (6 bases). The germline gives CDR1 SGDLS, CDR2 YYNGEE. This CDR3 contains 14 residues. V was cut by 4 bases and J by 4 bases, with 14 bases left in between. The CDR3 bases are TGTGCCAGCAGCACAGCAGGGGCGGGAGAGACCCAGTACTTC. Its translation: CASSTAGAGETQYF.